These 25 T cell receptor beta chains originate from one sample sequenced in a study of regulatory and conventional T cells in RAG deficiency. The method was immunoSEQ multiplex PCR; TCRdb's version includes in-frame clones alone and lacks a portion of them. The table shows thousands of clones, with roughly four fifths occurring only once. These data were also filed under a second study, of regulatory T cells. That study adds: The primer mix had 52 TRBV and 13 TRBJ primers.

Sequencing was performed on CD8+ T cells sorted from blood. These receptors originate from a human donor in good health.

The chain combines TRBV27 with TRBJ2-7, with D unresolved. Germline V gives CDR1 MNHEY, CDR2 SMNVEV (reference sequence). The CDR3 totals 16 residues. V lost 0 bases and J 3 bases, leaving 15 bases between the germline ends. The CDR3 spells CASSLSVAGLFYEQYF. DNA for the CDR3: TGTGCCAGCAGTTTATCGGTGGCAGGCCTTTTCTACGAGCAGTACTTC.

The chain uses TRBV5-1 and TRBJ2-7, with D perhaps matching TRBD1 or TRBD2 (5 bases each). The germline V and J ends were trimmed by 4 bases and 3 bases, with 8 bases remaining between them. The germline V gene encodes CDR1 SGHRS and CDR2 YFSETQ. The length of the CDR3 is 12 residues. This chain's CDR3 is CASSRDGYEQYF. The CDR3 DNA reads TGCGCCAGCAGCCGGGACGGCTACGAGCAGTACTTC.

This clone was picked up a small number of times. This chain connects TRBV6-6 to TRBJ1-2; TRBD1 is a possible D gene (6 bases). CDR3 length: 11 amino acids. CDR1 and CDR2 (germline): MNHNY, SVGAGI (reference sequence). Trimming left V 5 bases short and J 8 bases short, with 9 bases between. This CDR3 reads CASSLGQGYTF. CDR3 coding DNA: TGTGCCAGCAGTCTAGGACAGGGCTACACCTTC.

The chain carries TRBV5-1 and TRBJ2-7; D is perhaps TRBD1 (6 bases). Trimming took off 2 bases at V and 4 bases at J, with 16 bases between the two ends. Germline V lookup: CDR1 SGHRS, CDR2 YFSETQ. The CDR3 is made up of 15 amino acids. CDR3 DNA sequence: TGCGCCAGCAGCTTTACAGGGTCTTTCAGGTACGAGCAGTACTTC. Protein: CASSFTGSFRYEQYF.

The J gene is TRBJ2-3, the V gene TRBV30; 9 bases are a match to TRBD2. CDR1 and CDR2 from the germline V gene are GTSNPN and SVGIG (reference sequence). V lost 0 bases and J lost 6; bases outside the gene matches: 10. The CDR3 runs to 16 residues. Here the CDR3 DNA reads TGTGCCTGGAGTGTTCTTGCGGGGGGGAGCCGGGATACGCAGTATTTT. Residues: CAWSVLAGGSRDTQYF.

The rearrangement joins TRBV9 to TRBJ2-5; 8 bases map to TRBD1. V shed 3 bases and J 9 bases; nucleotides not matched to a gene: 10. The germline CDR1 and CDR2 sequences are SGDLS and YYNGEE. The CDR3 is 14 amino acids. In DNA form, the CDR3 reads TGTGCCAGCAGCGACGGACAGGGAGCTTCGGCCCAGTACTTC. Translation gives CASSDGQGASAQYF.

The chain carries TRBV10-3 and TRBJ2-3, with TRBD2 matching 13 bases. V dropped 2 bases and J dropped 4; count of bases not matched to a gene: 0. This CDR3 spans 15 amino acids. CDR1 is ENHRY and CDR2 is SYGVKD in the germline V gene. DNA of the CDR3: TGTGCCATCAGTGAGACTAGCGGGGGGGCAGATACGCAGTATTTT. Amino acid sequence: CAISETSGGADTQYF.

This clone has only one observation. The chain links TRBV4-2 to TRBJ1-1, with D perhaps matching TRBD1 (5 bases). The CDR3 spans 14 residues. Trimming removed 2 bases at V and 5 bases at J, with 12 bases between. Germline V CDR1 and CDR2: LGHNA, YNFKEQ. CDR3 in amino acids: CASSQQPRGTEAFF. Here the CDR3 DNA reads TGTGCCAGCAGCCAACAACCGCGGGGGACTGAAGCTTTCTTT.

The CDR3 is CASSLTAGNQPQHF. CDR3 bases: TGTGCCAGCAGCTTGACCGCGGGCAATCAGCCCCAGCATTTT. This chain uses TRBV5-8 with TRBJ1-5; D not certain. Germline V gives CDR1 SGHTS, CDR2 YDEGEE. This CDR3 is 14 amino acids long. Trimming cost V 1 base and J 2 bases, with 7 bases left between them.

The J gene is TRBJ2-5, the V gene TRBV7-9, with D perhaps assigned TRBD1 or TRBD2 (6 bases each). The V and J ends lost 1 base and 5 bases respectively, with 17 bases between them. In germline, CDR1 is SEHNR, CDR2 FQNEAQ (reference sequence). This CDR3 comprises 16 residues. The DNA for the CDR3 is TGTGCCAGCAGCTTAGTTCCGGGGGCGAGTTGGGAGACCCAGTACTTC. Residues: CASSLVPGASWETQYF.

This chain uses TRBV5-1 with TRBJ2-1; D may be TRBD1 (6 bases). This CDR3 spans 15 amino acids. The V and J ends lost 0 bases and 5 bases respectively, with 12 bases between them. Germline-derived CDR1 and CDR2 are SGHRS and YFSETQ. The DNA of the CDR3 is TGCGCCAGCAGCTTGGTCCAGGGGTTAGACAATGAGCAGTTCTTC. Translated, it gives CASSLVQGLDNEQFF.

This rearrangement joins TRBV9 to TRBJ2-3, with 9 bases matching TRBD1. CDR1 is SGDLS and CDR2 is YYNGEE in the germline V gene. V lost 4 bases, J lost 2 bases, and 5 bases stayed unmatched. This CDR3 comprises 15 residues. CDR3 in DNA: TGTGCCAGCAGCCCCGGGACAGGGTCCACAGATACGCAGTATTTT. Its translation is CASSPGTGSTDTQYF.

The rearrangement joins TRBV7-6 to TRBJ1-1; TRBD1 might be the D (5 bases). V shed 1 base and J shed 1 base, with 13 bases lying between them. This CDR3 has 16 amino acids. In germline, CDR1 is SGHVS, CDR2 FNYEAQ. The CDR3 spells CASSLGSAGPNTEAFF. In DNA form, the CDR3 reads TGTGCCAGCAGCTTAGGCTCAGCAGGGCCGAACACTGAAGCTTTCTTT. Full variable domain (outside the CDR3, taken from reference TRBV7-6 and TRBJ1-1): GAGVSQSPRYKVTKRGQDVALRCDPISGHVSLYWYRQALGQGPEFLTYFNYEAQQDKSGLPNDRFSAERPEGSISTLTIQRTEQRDSAMYRCASSLGSAGPNTEAFFGQGTRLTVV.

The chain has TRBV27 and TRBJ2-7; D remains unclear. CDR3 length equals 14 residues. V lost 7 bases to trimming and J lost 2 bases, with 15 bases between them. The V gene's germline CDR1 is MNHEY and CDR2 SMNVEV (reference sequence). CDR3 bases: TGTGCCAGCAAAGCACCGGGTCCAGCCTACGAGCAGTACTTC. This sequence encodes CASKAPGPAYEQYF.

This clone was seen more than once but under ten times. The J gene is TRBJ1-2, the V gene TRBV7-3, with a tentative D call TRBD1 (5 bases). In germline, CDR1 is SGHTA, CDR2 FQGTGA. V was clipped by 0 bases and J by 4 bases, with 12 bases between them. The CDR3 has 15 residues. The chain's CDR3 is CASSLTGGTSYGYTF. DNA for the CDR3: TGTGCCAGCAGCTTAACGGGGGGTACTTCCTATGGCTACACCTTC. Full variable domain (missing parts from reference TRBV7-3 and TRBJ1-2): GAGVSQTPSNKVTEKGKYVELRCDPISGHTALYWYRQSLGQGPEFLIYFQGTGAADDSGLPNDRFFAVRPEGSVSTLKIQRTERGDSAVYLCASSLTGGTSYGYTFGSGTRLTVV.

The chain combines TRBV9 with TRBJ2-7, with 7 bases aligning to TRBD2. Germline loops: CDR1 SGDLS, CDR2 YYNGEE. This CDR3 is built from 14 residues. The ends lost 4 bases at V and 3 bases at J; junction bases unmatched: 7. The CDR3 bases are TGTGCCAGCAGCTCGAGCGGGGTGGGCTACGAGCAGTACTTC. Amino acids: CASSSSGVGYEQYF. Using reference TRBV9 and TRBJ2-7 for the parts outside the CDR3, the full variable domain is DSGVTQTPKHLITATGQRVTLRCSPRSGDLSVYWYQQSLDQGLQFLIQYYNGEERAKGNILERFSAQQFPDLHSELNLSSLELGDSALYFCASSSSGVGYEQYFGPGTRLTVT.

The gene calls are TRBV7-9 and TRBJ1-1; 9 positions match TRBD1. Germline V gene sequence: CDR1 SEHNR, CDR2 FQNEAQ (reference sequence). There are 15 residues in the CDR3. The V segment lost 5 bases and the J segment 1 base; nucleotides outside the gene matches: 5. DNA of the CDR3: TGTGCCAGCAGCCTACAGGGGGCCGGGAACACTGAAGCTTTCTTT. This gives the protein CASSLQGAGNTEAFF.

The V call is TRBV4-2, the J call TRBJ2-7; TRBD2 is a possible D gene (5 bases). Germline V gene sequence: CDR1 LGHNA, CDR2 YNFKEQ. The CDR3 consists of 14 residues. Trimming shortened V by 4 bases and J by 1 base, and 11 bases separated the two germline ends. The DNA for the CDR3 is TGTGCCAGCAGCCCATCCGGACTGTCCTACGAGCAGTACTTC. Translated: CASSPSGLSYEQYF.

This chain links TRBV12-5 with TRBJ1-1, with no clear D. Trimming stripped 2 bases from V and 11 bases from J, with 12 bases between. In germline, CDR1 is LGHNT, CDR2 FRNRAP. This CDR3 spans 12 amino acids. CDR3 DNA: TGTGCTAGTGGTTTGACGCCCGGTGAGGCTTTCTTT. It is translated as CASGLTPGEAFF. The full variable domain, with the rest looked up from reference TRBV12-5 and TRBJ1-1, is DARVTQTPRHKVTEMGQEVTMRCQPILGHNTVFWYRQTMMQGLELLAYFRNRAPLDDSGMPKDRFSAEMPDATLATLKIQPSEPRDSAVYFCASGLTPGEAFFGQGTRLTVV.

The chain has TRBV2 and TRBJ2-2; 7 bases fit TRBD1. This CDR3 comprises 16 residues. Trimming at V came to 0 bases and at J to 6 bases, leaving 7 bases not matched to a gene. Germline V gene data show CDR1 as SNHLY and CDR2 as FYNNEI. CDR3 loop: CASSEADDRVSGELFF. In DNA form, the CDR3 reads TGTGCCAGCAGTGAAGCAGACGACAGGGTTTCCGGGGAGCTGTTTTTT.

This sequence joins TRBV5-1 and TRBJ1-5; 9 bases are shared with TRBD1. The CDR3 spans 15 residues. Germline assignment: CDR1 SGHRS and CDR2 YFSETQ. The junction had 10 bases not matched to a gene; V was cut back by 5 bases and J by 7 bases. For the CDR3, the DNA is TGCGCCAGCAGACACACGACAGGGGGAGGACAGCCCCAGCATTTT. Amino acid sequence: CASRHTTGGGQPQHF.

This clone is large. This sequence joins TRBV5-1 and TRBJ2-7; 7 positions match TRBD1. The trim removed 0 bases at V and 1 base at J, leaving 1 base unmatched. The CDR3 is 14 residues long. Germline CDR1 and CDR2: SGHRS and YFSETQ. The DNA of the CDR3 is TGCGCCAGCAGCTTGGCGGGACAGTCCTACGAGCAGTACTTC. Translation: CASSLAGQSYEQYF.

The chain employs TRBV7-8 and TRBJ2-1; 15 positions match TRBD2. Germline CDR1 and CDR2: SGHVS and FQNEAQ. With V trimmed by 8 bases and J by 4 bases, 6 bases remained unmatched. CDR3 length equals 16 residues. CDR3 sequence (DNA): TGTGCCAGCTACGGGACTAGCGGGGGGTTATACAATGAGCAGTTCTTC. It specifies CASYGTSGGLYNEQFF.

The CDR3 region is CASSTGVTGELFF. CDR3 nucleotides: TGTGCCAGCAGTACAGGGGTCACCGGGGAGCTGTTTTTT. The chain employs TRBV2 and TRBJ2-2; TRBD1 matches 7 bases. This CDR3 region has 13 residues. Trimming cost V 5 bases and J 4 bases; bases outside gene matches: 1. Germline V gene sequence: CDR1 SNHLY, CDR2 FYNNEI.

This chain connects TRBV27 to TRBJ1-1; D is perhaps TRBD1 (6 bases). The CDR3 runs to 15 residues. Germline V gene lookup returns CDR1 MNHEY and CDR2 SMNVEV (reference sequence). V lost 5 bases to trimming and J lost 0 bases, with 13 bases between them. The CDR3 coding sequence is TGTGCCAGCAGTATCGGGGGGCAGGTGAACACTGAAGCTTTCTTT. This encodes CASSIGGQVNTEAFF.